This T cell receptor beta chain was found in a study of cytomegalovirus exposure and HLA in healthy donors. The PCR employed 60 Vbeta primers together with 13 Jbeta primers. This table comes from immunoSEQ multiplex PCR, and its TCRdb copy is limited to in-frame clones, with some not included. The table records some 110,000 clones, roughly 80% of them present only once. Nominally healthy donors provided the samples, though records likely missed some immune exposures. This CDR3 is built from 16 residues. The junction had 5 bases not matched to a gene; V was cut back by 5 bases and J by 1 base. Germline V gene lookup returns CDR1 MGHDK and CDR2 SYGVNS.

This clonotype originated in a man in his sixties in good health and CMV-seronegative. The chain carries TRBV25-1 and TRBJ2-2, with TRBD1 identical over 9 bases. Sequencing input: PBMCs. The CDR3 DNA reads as TGTGCCAGCAGTAACCCGGGACAGGGGAACACCGGGGAGCTGTTTTTT. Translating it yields CASSNPGQGNTGELFF.